Below, one TCR beta chain is given with its context. These data come from a study of blood T cell repertoires in COVID-19. Germline CDR1 and CDR2: SGHRS and YFSETQ. This CDR3 comprises 13 residues. V was cut by 8 bases and J by 6 bases, with 17 bases left in between. Profiled with immunoSEQ multiplex PCR; TCRdb holds only in-frame clones, not every one. The sample holds 350,000 or so clones, more than 70% seen once. V and J are TRBV5-1 and TRBJ1-2; D remains unclear. The TCR was taken from a woman in her twenties or thirties who had been exposed to COVID-19. Sequenced: PBMCs or T cells enriched from blood (not recorded which). CDR3 sequence: CASRTAPADGYTF. For the CDR3, the DNA is TGCGCCAGTCGGACTGCTCCGGCGGATGGCTACACCTTC.